A single sample gave rise to the 15 T cell receptor beta chains below, sequenced in a study of blood T cell repertoires in COVID-19. Some clones are missing from TCRdb's copy, which holds only in-frame ones; the method was immunoSEQ multiplex PCR. Among more than 200,000 clones listed, approximately 86% were seen once. Input material: peripheral blood. These receptors were collected from a woman aged 60 to 75 with COVID-19, enrolled during active disease.

The rearrangement links TRBV28 to TRBJ2-5; the D gene is possibly TRBD1 (5 bases). CDR1 MDHEN and CDR2 SYDVKM come from the germline V gene. This CDR3 has 12 amino acids. V was pared by 6 bases and J by 5 bases, with 10 bases between. The chain's CDR3 is CASSVGVETQYF. CDR3 nucleotides: TGTGCCAGCAGCGTAGGGGTGGAGACCCAGTACTTC.

This clone showed up just once. CDR3 DNA sequence: TGTGCCAGCAGTCCTCCCGGGACAGGGCTTAATCAGCCCCAGCATTTT. Its translation is CASSPPGTGLNQPQHF. The rearrangement joins TRBV28 to TRBJ1-5; 9 bases line up with TRBD1. V shed 5 bases and J 4 bases; nucleotides not matched to a gene: 9. Germline CDR1 reads MDHEN; CDR2 reads SYDVKM. The CDR3 runs to 16 residues. The full variable domain, with the rest looked up from reference TRBV28 and TRBJ1-5, is DVKVTQSSRYLVKRTGEKVFLECVQDMDHENMFWYRQDPGLGLRLIYFSYDVKMKEKGDIPEGYSVSREKKERFSLILESASTNQTSMYLCASSPPGTGLNQPQHFGDGTRLSIL.

V gene TRBV6-5 combines with J gene TRBJ1-2, with D possibly being TRBD1 (6 bases). CDR1 MNHEY and CDR2 SVGAGI come from the germline V gene. CDR3 size: 13 residues. V lost 6 bases, J lost 9 bases, and 17 bases lay in between. CDR3 loop: CASRGRGGGSYTF. The CDR3, as DNA: TGTGCCAGCAGGGGTCGAGGGGGGGGCAGCTACACCTTC.

Written as DNA, the CDR3 is TGTGCCAGTAGTATAGGCGGGACAGAGCCCAATGAGCAGTTCTTC. As protein: CASSIGGTEPNEQFF. The V call is TRBV19, the J call TRBJ2-1; D is possibly TRBD1 (7 bases). CDR1 LNHDA and CDR2 SQIVND come from the germline V gene (reference sequence). Trimming shortened V by 1 base and J by 6 bases, and 13 bases separated the two germline ends. The CDR3 loop spans 15 amino acids.

The J gene is TRBJ1-2, the V gene TRBV9; weak D call: TRBD1 (6 bases). In germline, CDR1 is SGDLS, CDR2 YYNGEE. The CDR3 extends over 15 amino acids. V was trimmed by 4 bases and J by 12 bases, leaving 25 bases between them. CDR3 sequence reads: CASSPPGAEGKGDTF. Written as DNA, the CDR3 is TGTGCCAGCAGCCCCCCCGGGGCCGAAGGGAAGGGGGACACCTTC.

The rearrangement links TRBV30 to TRBJ1-6; 8 positions agree with TRBD1. Trimming cost V 5 bases and J 8 bases; bases outside gene matches: 5. This CDR3 has 13 amino acids. Germline CDR1 is GTSNPN and CDR2 is SVGIG (reference sequence). CDR3 residues: CAWQTGEDSPLHF. For the CDR3, the DNA is TGTGCCTGGCAGACAGGGGAAGATTCACCCCTCCACTTT.

This clone was observed a few times. J is TRBJ2-7 and V is TRBV11-2, with D perhaps matching TRBD1 (5 bases). Germline CDR1 and CDR2: SGHAT and FQNNGV. Trimming shortened V by 1 base and J by 4 bases, and 11 bases separated the two germline ends. This CDR3 contains 14 residues. CDR3 protein: CASSLVGRGYEQYF. The CDR3 DNA reads as TGTGCCAGCAGCTTAGTAGGAAGGGGTTACGAGCAGTACTTC.

The gene calls are TRBV7-3 and TRBJ1-5; 7 bases are a match to TRBD1. Looked up from germline, CDR1 is SGHTA and CDR2 is FQGTGA. The CDR3 length is 15 residues. The trim removed 5 bases at V and 4 bases at J, leaving 8 bases unmatched. The CDR3 coding sequence is TGTGCCAGCAGCGTGAGTGGGGACAGAAATCAGCCCCAGCATTTT. Protein sequence: CASSVSGDRNQPQHF.

This CDR3 is CASGFGRGTEAFF. For the CDR3, the DNA is TGTGCTAGTGGTTTTGGGCGGGGCACTGAAGCTTTCTTT. The chain couples TRBV12-5 to TRBJ1-1, with unresolved D. Germline assignment: CDR1 LGHNT and CDR2 FRNRAP. V was shortened by 3 bases and J by 4 bases, with 9 bases between the two germline ends. The CDR3 sequence is 13 residues long.

This clone was recorded a few times. The chain couples TRBV30 to TRBJ1-2; TRBD1 might be the D (5 bases). V lost 0 bases and J lost 8, with 10 bases in between. The V gene's germline CDR1 is GTSNPN and CDR2 SVGIG (reference sequence). The CDR3 totals 12 residues. The CDR3 DNA is TGTGCCTGGAGTGTCAGGGTTGAGGGCTACACCTTC. Amino acids: CAWSVRVEGYTF.

A single count supports this clone. This chain joins TRBV2 and TRBJ1-5; D might be TRBD1 (5 bases). The CDR3 totals 16 residues. Germline V gene lookup returns CDR1 SNHLY and CDR2 FYNNEI. The germline V and J ends were trimmed by 6 bases and 3 bases, with 18 bases remaining between them. Here the CDR3 reads CASRGTAGRNNQPQHF. In nucleotides, the CDR3 is TGTGCCAGCAGGGGAACCGCAGGGCGGAACAATCAGCCCCAGCATTTT. Full variable domain (outside the CDR3, taken from reference TRBV2 and TRBJ1-5): EPEVTQTPSHQVTQMGQEVILRCVPISNHLYFYWYRQILGQKVEFLVSFYNNEISEKSEIFDDQFSVERPDGSNFTLKIRSTKLEDSAMYFCASRGTAGRNNQPQHFGDGTRLSIL.

This rearrangement joins TRBV28 to TRBJ2-3; 8 positions match TRBD2. V lost 4 bases, J lost 5 bases, and 8 bases stayed unmatched. CDR1 and CDR2 from the germline V gene are MDHEN and SYDVKM. This CDR3 contains 15 residues. CDR3 amino acids: CASSSSGLGVDTQYF. The DNA for the CDR3 is TGTGCCAGCAGTTCGTCGGGACTAGGGGTAGATACGCAGTATTTT.

The CDR3 loop is CASSRNRGLEPQHF. The CDR3 nucleotides read TGTGCCAGTAGCAGGAACAGGGGTTTGGAGCCCCAGCATTTT. This chain joins TRBV19 and TRBJ1-5; 7 bases fit TRBD1. The CDR3 loop spans 14 amino acids. The junction had 10 bases not matched to a gene; V was cut back by 6 bases and J by 8 bases. The germline V gene has CDR1 LNHDA and CDR2 SQIVND (reference sequence). Combining the CDR3 with reference TRBV19 and TRBJ1-5 gives the whole variable domain DGGITQSPKYLFRKEGQNVTLSCEQNLNHDAMYWYRQDPGQGLRLIYYSQIVNDFQKGDIAEGYSVSREKKESFPLTVTSAQKNPTAFYLCASSRNRGLEPQHFGDGTRLSIL.

The rearrangement joins TRBV7-2 to TRBJ2-3; D not certain. CDR1 is SGHTA and CDR2 is FQGNSA in the germline V gene. This CDR3 is 13 amino acids long. Deletions cut 4 bases from V and 1 base from J, with 6 bases between. The CDR3 reads CTSSSPGTDTQYF. CDR3 nucleotides: TGTACCAGCAGCTCTCCAGGCACAGATACGCAGTATTTT.

This clone was detected only once. The rearrangement joins TRBV27 to TRBJ2-3; 7 bases are shared with TRBD1. This CDR3 spans 14 amino acids. V lost 3 bases to trimming and J lost 5 bases; unmatched junction nucleotides: 5. CDR1 and CDR2 from the germline V gene are MNHEY and SMNVEV (reference sequence). CDR3 nucleotide sequence: TGTGCCAGCAGTTTTCAGGGGGAAGGAGATACGCAGTATTTT. Protein: CASSFQGEGDTQYF.